The clone carrying this T cell receptor (beta chain) was recorded once. Its antigen is undetermined. The V gene lost 4 bases and the J gene lost 4 bases, with 19 bases spanning the gap. CDR3 size: 15 residues. CDR1 is GTSNPN, CDR2 SVGIG, per germline (reference sequence). The sample belongs to a study of cytomegalovirus exposure and HLA in healthy donors. Whole-study context: According to later analysis, the same platform produced the approximately 120 validation and approximately 700 first-cohort repertoires.

General observations from the study: Specificity for CMV antigens was confirmed in vitro for a few of the CMV-associated chains.

TCRdb's copy holds only in-frame clones and misses some; the assay was immunoSEQ multiplex PCR. The sample carries about 150,000 clones, 80% to 95% recorded once. The receptor's source is a man aged 18 to 30 in good health and CMV-seronegative. The rearrangement links TRBV30 to TRBJ1-2, with D perhaps TRBD1 (6 bases). The material sequenced was PBMCs. The CDR3, as DNA: TGTGCCTGGACCCCCCCCGACAGGCAAGGCTATGGCTACACCTTC. This gives the protein CAWTPPDRQGYGYTF.